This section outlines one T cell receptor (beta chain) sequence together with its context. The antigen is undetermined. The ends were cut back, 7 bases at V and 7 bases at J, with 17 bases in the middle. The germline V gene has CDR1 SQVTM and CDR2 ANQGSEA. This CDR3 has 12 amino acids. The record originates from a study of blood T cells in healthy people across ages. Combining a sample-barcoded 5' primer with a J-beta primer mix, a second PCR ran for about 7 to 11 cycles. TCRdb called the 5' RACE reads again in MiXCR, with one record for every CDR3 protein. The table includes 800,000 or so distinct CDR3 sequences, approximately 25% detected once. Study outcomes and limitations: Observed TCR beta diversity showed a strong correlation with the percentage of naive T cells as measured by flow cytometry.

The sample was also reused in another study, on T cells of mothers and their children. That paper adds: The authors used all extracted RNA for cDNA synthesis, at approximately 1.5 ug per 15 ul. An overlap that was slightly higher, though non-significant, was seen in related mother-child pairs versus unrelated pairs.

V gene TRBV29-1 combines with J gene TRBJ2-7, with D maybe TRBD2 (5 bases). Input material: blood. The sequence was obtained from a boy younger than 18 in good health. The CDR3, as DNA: TGCAGCGCATCAACTAGGACCGGAGAGCAGTACTTC. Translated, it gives CSASTRTGEQYF.